This TCR beta chain came from a study of shared clonotypes between healthy human individuals. Sequencing was performed with immunoSEQ multiplex PCR; in TCRdb, only in-frame clones are kept and a portion is missing. The sample carries some 1.5 million clones, about 96% recorded once. From germline, CDR1 is SGHTS and CDR2 YDEGEE. This CDR3 comprises 17 residues. V was shortened by 3 bases and J by 4 bases, with 22 bases between the two germline ends. The TCR was taken from a man between 25 and 39 years old in good health. V and J are TRBV5-8 and TRBJ1-2; D uncertain. The sample comprised naive CD4+ T cells sorted from blood. Stated subset: CD45RA+ positively selected. In DNA, the CDR3 is TGTGCCAGCAGCTGTCCATGCCGAGACGGAAAGACCTATGGCTACACCTTC. Its protein product is CASSCPCRDGKTYGYTF. Using reference TRBV5-8 and TRBJ1-2 for the parts outside the CDR3, the full variable domain is EAGVTQSPTHLIKTRGQQATLRCSPISGHTSVYWYQQALGLGLQFLLWYDEGEERNRGNFPPRFSGRQFPNYSSELNVNALELEDSALYLCASSCPCRDGKTYGYTFGSGTRLTVV.